This is a list of T cell receptor beta chains from one sample in a study of blood T cell repertoires in COVID-19. The data were produced by immunoSEQ multiplex PCR, yet TCRdb's version contains in-frame clones alone and is incomplete. Of under 200,000 clones in the sample, under 90% were seen once. The sequenced sample consisted of PBMCs or T cells enriched from blood (not recorded which). Receptor source: a man aged 55 to 70 who had recovered from COVID-19. The CDR3 runs from the conserved cysteine through the conserved F or W. Each record gives: clone size, CDR3 length, D gene, V gene, J gene, CDR3 protein, CDR3 DNA. D genes are given only for firm matches. Size tells how often a clone was seen (once, few, many) or the class of an expanded clone, and some rows leave it out.

>.|12|TRBD2|TRBV29-1|TRBJ2-1
CSVRTSYDEQFF
TGCAGCGTTAGGACTAGCTACGATGAGCAGTTCTTC
>.|13|.|TRBV12-3/TRBV12-4|TRBJ1-5
CASSSRSEQPQHF
TGTGCCAGCAGTAGCCGGAGCGAGCAGCCCCAGCATTTT
>.|16|TRBD2|TRBV19|TRBJ2-3
CASSMGLAEYTDTQYF
TGTGCCAGTAGTATGGGACTAGCGGAGTACACAGATACGCAGTATTTT
>.|14|.|TRBV14|TRBJ1-2
CASSQARIGYGYTF
TGTGCCAGCAGCCAAGCCAGGATAGGTTATGGCTACACCTTC
>.|15|.|TRBV18|TRBJ2-7
CASSPQQVTSYEQYF
TGTGCCAGCTCACCACAACAGGTTACCTCCTACGAGCAGTACTTC
>.|13|.|TRBV5-5|TRBJ2-7
CASSLEVRERGYF
TGTGCCAGCAGCTTGGAGGTCCGGGAGAGGGGGTACTTC
>.|18|TRBD2|TRBV11-2|TRBJ2-3
CASSLVASGRLITDTQYF
TGTGCCAGCAGCTTAGTCGCTAGCGGGAGATTAATCACAGATACGCAGTATTTT
>many|15|.|TRBV6-5|TRBJ2-1
CASSWSSEGGNEQFF
TGTGCCAGCAGTTGGTCTAGCGAGGGAGGCAATGAGCAGTTCTTC
>.|14|.|TRBV6-5|TRBJ2-1
CASSYSVAYNEQFF
TGTGCCAGCAGTTATAGCGTGGCCTACAATGAGCAGTTCTTC
>.|14|.|TRBV5-5|TRBJ2-5
CASSPWTIQETQYF
TGTGCCAGCAGTCCTTGGACTATCCAAGAGACCCAGTACTTC
>.|17|TRBD2|TRBV15|TRBJ2-1
CATSRDRLAGGDNEQFF
TGTGCCACCAGCAGAGATCGGCTAGCGGGAGGAGACAATGAGCAGTTCTTC
>.|15|.|TRBV5-4|TRBJ1-2
CASSFNRRTNYGYTF
TGTGCCAGCAGCTTCAATCGCAGAACTAACTATGGCTACACCTTC
>.|15|TRBD2|TRBV9|TRBJ2-1
CASSVSTSVDNEQFF
TGTGCCAGCAGCGTTTCGACTAGCGTCGACAATGAGCAGTTCTTC
>.|16|.|TRBV30|TRBJ1-2
CAWRTTFPGVGYGYTF
TGTGCCTGGAGAACCACCTTCCCAGGGGTGGGCTATGGCTACACCTTC
>.|16|.|TRBV6-6|TRBJ1-5
CASSPAGVRGNQPQHF
TGTGCCAGCAGTCCCGCCGGGGTACGGGGCAATCAGCCCCAGCATTTT
>once|17|.|TRBV5-1|TRBJ1-1
CASSLAPSTQAGNEAFF
TGCGCCAGCAGCTTGGCACCATCCACCCAAGCGGGGAATGAAGCTTTCTTT
>few|15|.|TRBV19|TRBJ1-5
CASSPAPRGGQPQHF
TGTGCCAGTAGTCCAGCACCTCGGGGGGGCCAGCCCCAGCATTTT
>.|15|TRBD2|TRBV30|TRBJ2-1
CAWSVGLAGNNEQFF
TGTGCCTGGAGTGTAGGGCTAGCGGGGAACAATGAGCAGTTCTTC
>.|14|.|TRBV5-6|TRBJ2-5
CASSLDLDRGVKDF
TGTGCCAGCAGCTTAGATTTGGACCGGGGAGTAAAGGACTTC
>once|16|TRBD2|TRBV14|TRBJ2-3
CASSQDLAGGTDTQYF
TGTGCCAGCAGCCAAGATCTAGCGGGGGGCACAGATACGCAGTATTTT
>.|13|.|TRBV29-1|TRBJ2-3
CSVAPTGTDTQYF
TGCAGCGTTGCCCCGACAGGCACAGATACGCAGTATTTT
>once|13|.|TRBV12-3/TRBV12-4|TRBJ1-1
CASSPQGNTEAFF
TGTGCCAGCAGTCCACAGGGGAACACTGAAGCTTTCTTT
>.|18|TRBD2|TRBV27|TRBJ2-7
CASSLQGGGTSGIYEQYF
TGTGCCAGCAGTTTACAAGGCGGGGGAACTAGCGGGATCTACGAGCAGTACTTC
>few|17|TRBD1|TRBV4-2|TRBJ2-3
CASSHRAGQGATDTQYF
TGTGCCAGCAGCCACCGCGCCGGGCAGGGGGCGACAGATACGCAGTATTTT